These 25 T cell receptor beta chains were sequenced from one sample in a study of blood T cells in healthy people across ages. Next came a second PCR, run for about 6 to 11 cycles, which used a sample-barcoded 5' primer along with a J-beta primer mix. TCRdb re-called the 5' RACE reads through MiXCR, storing one row per CDR3 protein. Of 750,000 to 1,000,000 distinct CDR3 sequences detected, approximately 32% appear once; the ten largest clones hold about 9.4%. These sequences were also reported in another study, on T cells of mothers and their children.

The sample was blood. The receptors derive from a woman between 35 and 50 years old in good health.

This clonotype was detected a few times. This chain joins TRBV7-2 and TRBJ1-5; D possibly corresponds to TRBD1 (6 bases). The CDR3 covers 16 residues. CDR1 SGHTA and CDR2 FQGNSA come from the germline V gene. V shed 4 bases and J shed 4 bases, with 17 bases lying between them. CDR3 region: CASSSGTGAGNQPQHF. The CDR3 DNA reads TGTGCCAGCAGCTCGGGTACGGGGGCGGGAAATCAGCCCCAGCATTTT.

V and J are TRBV5-6 and TRBJ2-1, with a possible D match to TRBD2 (5 bases). CDR3 length: 13 residues. Trimming shortened V by 4 bases and J by 11 bases, and 16 bases separated the two germline ends. CDR1 and CDR2 (germline): SGHDT, YYEEEE. The CDR3 loop reads CASSRRYVDKQFF. CDR3 coding DNA: TGTGCCAGCAGCCGGAGGTATGTAGATAAGCAGTTCTTC.

In its sample, this clonotype was seen a few times. The chain is built from TRBV9 and TRBJ2-1; D may be TRBD1 (6 bases). CDR3 size: 16 residues. Per the germline V gene, CDR1 is SGDLS and CDR2 is YYNGEE. Trimming took 0 bases from V and 3 from J, leaving 13 bases between them. In DNA, the CDR3 is TGTGCCAGCAGCGTAGCTAGGACAGCCCTCTACAATGAGCAGTTCTTC. It specifies CASSVARTALYNEQFF.

The J gene is TRBJ2-1, the V gene TRBV11-2, with D hard to call. The end of the DNA fits TRBJ2-7 better, so the J call may be wrong. The CDR3 is 15 amino acids. Germline CDR1 SGHAT, CDR2 FQNNGV. The chain's CDR3 is CASSLVWSSYNEQYF. DNA for the CDR3: TGTGCCAGCAGCTTAGTCTGGAGCTCCTACAATGAGCAGTACTTC.

In this sample, this clonotype turned up a few times. The chain combines TRBV24-1 with TRBJ2-2, with a tentative D call TRBD1 (6 bases). The germline V gene encodes CDR1 KGHDR and CDR2 SFDVKD. There are 16 residues in the CDR3. The V end lost 1 base, the J end lost 0 bases, and 8 bases lay between the germline ends. DNA for the CDR3: TGTGCCACCAGTGATTTTGGGACATCGAACACCGGGGAGCTGTTTTTT. Translating it yields CATSDFGTSNTGELFF.

This chain uses TRBV6-2 or TRBV6-3 with TRBJ1-6, with 7 bases that match TRBD1. This CDR3 has 18 amino acids. Germline loops: CDR1 MNHEY, CDR2 SVGEGT. Losses at the gene ends were 6 bases for V and 1 base for J; bases not matched to a gene: 12. The CDR3 is CASSIDRDERSYNSPLHF. DNA for the CDR3: TGTGCCAGCAGCATCGACAGGGACGAAAGGTCCTATAATTCACCCCTCCACTTT.

This clonotype was detected a few times. The V and J genes are TRBV5-1 and TRBJ2-3; maybe TRBD2 (6 bases). The length of the CDR3 is 15 residues. Trimming took off 2 bases at V and 6 bases at J, with 16 bases between the two ends. The V gene's germline CDR1 is SGHRS and CDR2 YFSETQ. This CDR3 is CASSFRDPGGDTQYF. The DNA for the CDR3 is TGCGCCAGCAGCTTCCGGGACCCCGGAGGGGATACGCAGTATTTT.

The rearrangement links TRBV24-1 to TRBJ2-1, with D perhaps TRBD1 (6 bases). CDR1 is KGHDR and CDR2 is SFDVKD in the germline V gene. The CDR3 consists of 18 residues. Trimming pared 0 bases from V and 1 base from J, leaving 15 bases between. The CDR3 loop is CATSDLPKQGRSYNEQFF. In DNA, the CDR3 is TGTGCCACCAGTGATTTGCCTAAACAGGGTCGGTCCTACAATGAGCAGTTCTTC.

This CDR3 reads CASSATLAGTPYEQYF. Here the CDR3 DNA reads TGCGCCAGCAGCGCCACCCTAGCGGGGACCCCCTACGAGCAGTACTTC. J is TRBJ2-7 and V is TRBV5-1, with 9 bases that match TRBD2. V was pared by 4 bases and J by 2 bases, with 10 bases of the junction left unmatched. Germline CDR1 and CDR2: SGHRS and YFSETQ. CDR3 length: 16 amino acids.

The chain is built from TRBV7-2 and TRBJ2-1, with D uncertain. V lost 1 base to trimming and J lost 4 bases, with 11 bases between them. CDR3 length: 15 residues. CDR1 and CDR2 (germline): SGHTA, FQGNSA. This CDR3 reads CASSLGLDPYNEQFF. CDR3 DNA sequence: TGTGCCAGCAGCTTAGGTTTAGACCCATACAATGAGCAGTTCTTC.

The table lists this clonotype with many counts. The chain employs TRBV20-1 and TRBJ2-3, with unresolved D. V was trimmed by 3 bases and J by 6 bases, leaving 10 bases between them. The CDR3 sequence is 12 residues long. CDR1 and CDR2 from the germline V gene are DFQATT and SNEGSKA (reference sequence). Written as DNA, the CDR3 is TGCAGTGCTAGGGAACTCAGGGATACGCAGTATTTT. As protein: CSARELRDTQYF.

This clonotype has at least ten counts. This chain connects TRBV7-3 to TRBJ2-5; 8 bases agree with TRBD1. The ends lost 5 bases at V and 7 bases at J; junction bases unmatched: 6. Germline V gene sequence: CDR1 SGHTA, CDR2 FQGTGA. The CDR3 extends over 13 amino acids. The CDR3 spells CASSPQGQGTQYF. The CDR3 DNA reads TGTGCCAGCAGCCCTCAAGGACAGGGGACCCAGTACTTC.

V gene TRBV12-3 or TRBV12-4 combines with J gene TRBJ2-3; D gene ambiguous. The CDR3 is made up of 15 amino acids. The ends were cut back, 8 bases at V and 2 bases at J, with 17 bases in the middle. CDR3 sequence reads: CASVPANVATDTQYF. The CDR3 nucleotides are TGTGCCAGCGTGCCCGCCAATGTTGCCACAGATACGCAGTATTTT.

Of note for this clonotype: Given a much more abundant clone one base away, this may be a read error. The rearrangement links TRBV20-1 to TRBJ2-5; D not resolved. This CDR3 has 12 amino acids. CDR1 and CDR2 from the germline V gene are DFQATT and SNEGSKA (reference sequence). CDR3 amino acids: CSARGHKETQHF. The CDR3 DNA sequence: TGCAGTGCTAGAGGACACAAAGAGACCCAGCACTTC.

There are a few counts of this clonotype. V gene TRBV20-1 combines with J gene TRBJ2-2; 11 bases are shared with TRBD1. CDR1 DFQATT and CDR2 SNEGSKA come from the germline V gene (reference sequence). The CDR3 length is 17 residues. After removal of 6 bases from V and 0 bases from J, the junction contained 9 bases not matched to a gene. CDR3 in DNA: TGCAGTGCCAGCCGGGGGACAGGGGGGACGAACACCGGGGAGCTGTTTTTT. Amino acid sequence: CSASRGTGGTNTGELFF.

This clonotype was detected ten times or more. This sequence joins TRBV28 and TRBJ2-7, with D perhaps matching TRBD1 or TRBD2 (5 bases each). Trimming took 8 bases from V and 7 from J, leaving 18 bases between them. There are 13 residues in the CDR3. Per the germline V gene, CDR1 is MDHEN and CDR2 is SYDVKM. Here the CDR3 reads CASRRGAEWEQYF. CDR3 sequence (DNA): TGTGCCAGCCGCCGGGGCGCCGAGTGGGAGCAGTACTTC.

The table lists this clonotype with many counts. The chain uses TRBV7-2 and TRBJ2-4, with 13 bases identical to TRBD2. Looked up from germline, CDR1 is SGHTA and CDR2 is FQGNSA. CDR3 size: 17 residues. Trimming cost V 5 bases and J 1 base; bases outside gene matches: 5. The CDR3 protein is CASSKTSGGPAKNIQYF. CDR3 nucleotides: TGTGCCAGCAGCAAGACTAGCGGGGGGCCGGCCAAAAACATTCAGTACTTC.

This clonotype came up a few times. This chain joins TRBV28 and TRBJ2-1; no clear D gene. In germline, CDR1 is MDHEN, CDR2 SYDVKM. This CDR3 has 12 residues. The V gene lost 5 bases and the J gene lost 8 bases, with 10 bases spanning the gap. The CDR3 region has the DNA TGTGCCAGCAGTCCCAAGAAAGATGAGCAGTTCTTC. Amino acids: CASSPKKDEQFF.

V and J are TRBV18 and TRBJ2-3; D ambiguous. Germline CDR1 reads KGHSH; CDR2 reads LQKENI. This CDR3 region has 17 residues. Trimming removed 0 bases from V and 8 bases from J, with 21 bases in between. CDR3 nucleotides: TGTGCCAGCTCACCACCAGGCTTGGGGTCCCCACGAGGTACGCAGTATTTT. It is translated as CASSPPGLGSPRGTQYF.

This clonotype has a count of ten or more. The J gene is TRBJ2-3, the V gene TRBV7-2; TRBD2 aligns across 10 bases. The CDR3 extends over 15 amino acids. J lost 4 bases, V lost 2 bases, and 3 bases had no gene match. Germline V gene lookup returns CDR1 SGHTA and CDR2 FQGNSA. This CDR3 reads CASSLTSGVADTQYF. The CDR3 nucleotides read TGTGCCAGCAGCTTAACTAGCGGGGTGGCAGATACGCAGTATTTT.

This clonotype occurred a few times. J is TRBJ2-3 and V is TRBV28; no firm D call. The CDR3 has 13 residues. The germline V gene encodes CDR1 MDHEN and CDR2 SYDVKM. The ends were cut back, 6 bases at V and 2 bases at J, with 9 bases in the middle. DNA of the CDR3: TGTGCCAGCAGGGTACGAGACACAGATACGCAGTATTTT. Its translation is CASRVRDTDTQYF.

Many counts were recorded for this clonotype. The chain carries TRBV7-9 and TRBJ1-4, with a weak D call TRBD1 (5 bases). Trimming stripped 3 bases from V and 0 bases from J, with 8 bases between. The CDR3 has 15 residues. Per the germline V gene, CDR1 is SEHNR and CDR2 is FQNEAQ (reference sequence). The CDR3 sequence is CASSFVQATNEKLFF. CDR3 sequence (DNA): TGTGCCAGCAGCTTCGTACAGGCAACTAATGAAAAACTGTTTTTT. Filled out from reference TRBV7-9 and TRBJ1-4, the complete variable domain reads DTGVSQNPRHKITKRGQNVTFRCDPISEHNRLYWYRQTLGQGPEFLTYFQNEAQLEKSRLLSDRFSAERPKGSFSTLEIQRTEQGDSAMYLCASSFVQATNEKLFFGSGTQLSVL.

Of note for this clonotype: This may arise from a read error, as a much more abundant clone is one base away. This sequence joins TRBV11-2 and TRBJ2-3; D remains unclear. The CDR3 has 16 amino acids. The V gene's germline CDR1 is SGHAT and CDR2 FQNNGV. The DNA for the CDR3 is TGTGCCTGCAGCTTAGAAGGGAATATCGGCACAGATACGCAGTATTTT. It is translated as CACSLEGNIGTDTQYF.

With regard to this clonotype: A much larger clone is a single base away; this may be a read error. The rearrangement uses TRBV29-1 and TRBJ2-3, with a tentative D call TRBD1 (5 bases). The CDR3 has 13 residues. Per the germline V gene, CDR1 is SQVTM and CDR2 is ANQGSEA. The CDR3 here is CSVGDRRTGTQYF. The DNA for the CDR3 is TGCAGCGTTGGAGACAGACGCACAGGTACGCAGTATTTT.

This clonotype was counted ten times or more. The chain couples TRBV9 to TRBJ2-7; possibly TRBD1 or TRBD2 for D (5 bases each). Trimming removed 3 bases at V and 2 bases at J, with 15 bases between. CDR1 and CDR2 (germline): SGDLS, YYNGEE. The CDR3 has 15 amino acids. The CDR3 reads CASSATGTNTYEQYF. CDR3 nucleotides: TGTGCCAGCAGCGCTACCGGGACGAACACCTACGAGCAGTACTTC.